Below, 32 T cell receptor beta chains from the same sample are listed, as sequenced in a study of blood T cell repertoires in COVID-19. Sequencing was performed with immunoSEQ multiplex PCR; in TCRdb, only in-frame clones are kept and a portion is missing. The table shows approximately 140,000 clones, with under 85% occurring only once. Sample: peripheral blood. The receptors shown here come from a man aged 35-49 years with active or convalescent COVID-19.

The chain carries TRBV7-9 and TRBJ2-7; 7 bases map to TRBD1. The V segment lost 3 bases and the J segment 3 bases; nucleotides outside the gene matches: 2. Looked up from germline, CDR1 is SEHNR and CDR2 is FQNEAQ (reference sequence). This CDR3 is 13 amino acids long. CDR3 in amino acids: CASSLAGGYEQYF. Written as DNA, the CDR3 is TGTGCCAGCAGCTTGGCAGGGGGCTACGAGCAGTACTTC.

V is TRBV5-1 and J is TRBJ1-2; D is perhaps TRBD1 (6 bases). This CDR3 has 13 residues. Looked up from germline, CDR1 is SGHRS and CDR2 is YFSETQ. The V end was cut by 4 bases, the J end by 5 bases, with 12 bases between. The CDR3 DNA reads TGCGCCAGCAGCCTGAAGGGGGAATATGGCTACACCTTC. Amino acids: CASSLKGEYGYTF.

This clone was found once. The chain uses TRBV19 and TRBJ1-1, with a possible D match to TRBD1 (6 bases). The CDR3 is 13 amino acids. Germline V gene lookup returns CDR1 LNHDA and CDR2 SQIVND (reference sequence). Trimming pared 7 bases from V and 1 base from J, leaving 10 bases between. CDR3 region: CASKGQTNTEAFF. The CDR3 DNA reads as TGTGCCAGTAAAGGACAGACGAACACTGAAGCTTTCTTT.

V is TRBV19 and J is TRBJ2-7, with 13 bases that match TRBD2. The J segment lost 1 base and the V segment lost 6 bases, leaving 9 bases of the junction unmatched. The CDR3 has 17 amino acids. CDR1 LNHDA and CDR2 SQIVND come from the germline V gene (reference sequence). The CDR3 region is CASSRSRTSGGSYEQYF. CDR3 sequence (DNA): TGTGCCAGTAGCCGATCCCGGACTAGCGGGGGATCCTACGAGCAGTACTTC.

The DNA for the CDR3 is TGTGCCAGCAGGGAGACGGATTACGAGCAGTACTTC. It codes for CASRETDYEQYF. V gene TRBV2 combines with J gene TRBJ2-7; no clear D gene. V was clipped by 6 bases and J by 4 bases, with 10 bases between them. This CDR3 contains 12 residues. Germline-derived CDR1 and CDR2 are SNHLY and FYNNEI. Full variable domain (rest looked up from reference TRBV2 and TRBJ2-7): EPEVTQTPSHQVTQMGQEVILRCVPISNHLYFYWYRQILGQKVEFLVSFYNNEISEKSEIFDDQFSVERPDGSNFTLKIRSTKLEDSAMYFCASRETDYEQYFGPGTRLTVT.

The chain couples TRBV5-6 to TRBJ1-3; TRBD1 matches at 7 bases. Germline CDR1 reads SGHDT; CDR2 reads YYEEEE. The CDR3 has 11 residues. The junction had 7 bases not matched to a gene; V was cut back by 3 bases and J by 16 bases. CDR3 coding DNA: TGTGCCAGCAGCTCGGACAGGATGATGTATTTT. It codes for CASSSDRMMYF. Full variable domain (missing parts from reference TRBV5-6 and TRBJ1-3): DAGVTQSPTHLIKTRGQQVTLRCSPKSGHDTVSWYQQALGQGPQFIFQYYEEEERQRGNFPDRFSGHQFPNYSSELNVNALLLGDSALYLCASSSDRMMYFGEGSWLTVV.

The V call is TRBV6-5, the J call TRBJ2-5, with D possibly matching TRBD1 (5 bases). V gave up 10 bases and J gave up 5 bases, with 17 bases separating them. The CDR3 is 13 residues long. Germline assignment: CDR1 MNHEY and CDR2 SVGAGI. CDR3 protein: CATKPRAEETQYF. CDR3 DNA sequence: TGTGCCACCAAACCCAGGGCGGAGGAGACCCAGTACTTC.

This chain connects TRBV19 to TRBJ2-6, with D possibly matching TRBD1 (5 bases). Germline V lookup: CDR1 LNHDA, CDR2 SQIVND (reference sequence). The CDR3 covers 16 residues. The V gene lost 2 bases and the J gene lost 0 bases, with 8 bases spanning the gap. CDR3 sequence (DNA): TGTGCCAGTAGTATATTGCAGGGCTCTGGGGCCAACGTCCTGACTTTC. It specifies CASSILQGSGANVLTF.

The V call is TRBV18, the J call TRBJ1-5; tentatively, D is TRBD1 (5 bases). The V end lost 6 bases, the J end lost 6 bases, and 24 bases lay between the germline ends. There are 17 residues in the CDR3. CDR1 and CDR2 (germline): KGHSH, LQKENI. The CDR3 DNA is TGTGCCAGCTCCGGAACACCCCAGGGAATATCAAGTCAGCCCCAGCATTTT. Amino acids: CASSGTPQGISSQPQHF.

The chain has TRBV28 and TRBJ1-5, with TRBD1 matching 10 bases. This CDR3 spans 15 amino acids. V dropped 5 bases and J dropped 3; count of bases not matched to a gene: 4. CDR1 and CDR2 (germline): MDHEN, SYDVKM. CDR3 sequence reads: CASSQTGGDNQPQHF. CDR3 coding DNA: TGTGCCAGCAGTCAGACAGGGGGCGACAATCAGCCCCAGCATTTT.

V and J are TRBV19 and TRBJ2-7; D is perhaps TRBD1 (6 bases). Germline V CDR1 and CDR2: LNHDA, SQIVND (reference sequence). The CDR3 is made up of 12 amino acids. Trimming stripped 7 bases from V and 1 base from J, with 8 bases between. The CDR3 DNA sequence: TGTGCCAGTATTGGACAGTCCTACGAGCAGTACTTC. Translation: CASIGQSYEQYF. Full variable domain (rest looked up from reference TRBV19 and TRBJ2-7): DGGITQSPKYLFRKEGQNVTLSCEQNLNHDAMYWYRQDPGQGLRLIYYSQIVNDFQKGDIAEGYSVSREKKESFPLTVTSAQKNPTAFYLCASIGQSYEQYFGPGTRLTVT.

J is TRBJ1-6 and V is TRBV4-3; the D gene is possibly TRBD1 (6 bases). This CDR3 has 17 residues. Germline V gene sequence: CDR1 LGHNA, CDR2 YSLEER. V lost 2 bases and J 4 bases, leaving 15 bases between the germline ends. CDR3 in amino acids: CASSQTPTGQYNSPLHF. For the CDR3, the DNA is TGCGCCAGCAGCCAAACACCTACAGGGCAGTATAATTCACCCCTCCACTTT.

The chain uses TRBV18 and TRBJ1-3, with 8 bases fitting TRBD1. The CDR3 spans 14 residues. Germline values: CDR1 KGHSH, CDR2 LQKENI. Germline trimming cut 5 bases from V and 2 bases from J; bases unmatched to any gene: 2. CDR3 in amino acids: CASSKQGAGNTIYF. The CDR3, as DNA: TGTGCCAGCTCAAAACAGGGGGCTGGAAACACCATATATTTT.

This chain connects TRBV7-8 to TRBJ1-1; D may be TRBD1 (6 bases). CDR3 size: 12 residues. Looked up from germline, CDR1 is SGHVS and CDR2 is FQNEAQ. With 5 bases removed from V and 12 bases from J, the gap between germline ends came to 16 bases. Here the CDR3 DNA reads TGTGCCAGCAGCACACCTCAGGGGTGGTCTTTCTTT. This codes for CASSTPQGWSFF. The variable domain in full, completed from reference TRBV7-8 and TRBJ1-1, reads GAGVSQSPRYKVAKRGQDVALRCDPISGHVSLFWYQQALGQGPEFLTYFQNEAQLDKSGLPSDRFFAERPEGSVSTLKIQRTQQEDSAVYLCASSTPQGWSFFGQGTRLTVV.

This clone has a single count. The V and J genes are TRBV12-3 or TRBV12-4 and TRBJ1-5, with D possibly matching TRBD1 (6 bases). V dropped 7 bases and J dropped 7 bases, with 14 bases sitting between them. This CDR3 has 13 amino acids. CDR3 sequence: CASTYRVEQPQHF. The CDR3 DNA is TGTGCCAGCACCTACAGGGTTGAGCAGCCCCAGCATTTT.

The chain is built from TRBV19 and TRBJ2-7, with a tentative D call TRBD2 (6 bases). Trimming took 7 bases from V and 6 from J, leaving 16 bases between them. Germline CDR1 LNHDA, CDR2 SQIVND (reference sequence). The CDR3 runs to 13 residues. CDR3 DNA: TGTGCCAGTAAGAGGAACGGAGGGCCCGAGCAGTACTTC. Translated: CASKRNGGPEQYF.

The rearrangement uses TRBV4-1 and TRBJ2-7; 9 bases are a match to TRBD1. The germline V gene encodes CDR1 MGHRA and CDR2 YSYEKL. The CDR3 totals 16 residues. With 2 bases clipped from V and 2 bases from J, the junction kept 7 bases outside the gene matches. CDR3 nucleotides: TGCGCCAGCAGCCAAACCGGGACAGGGATTCCCTACGAGCAGTACTTC. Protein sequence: CASSQTGTGIPYEQYF.

The CDR3 DNA reads as TGTGCCACCAGCAGAGAACGGGCAGGGGATAGCAATCAGCCCCAGCATTTT. It specifies CATSRERAGDSNQPQHF. The rearrangement joins TRBV15 to TRBJ1-5; maybe TRBD1 (6 bases). Germline assignment: CDR1 LNHNV and CDR2 YYDKDF (reference sequence). This CDR3 comprises 17 residues. V gave up 0 bases and J gave up 0 bases, with 12 bases separating them.

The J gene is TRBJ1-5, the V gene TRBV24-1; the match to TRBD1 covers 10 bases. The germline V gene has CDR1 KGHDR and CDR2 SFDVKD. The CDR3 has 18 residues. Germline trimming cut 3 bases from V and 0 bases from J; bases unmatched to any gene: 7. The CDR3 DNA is TGTGCCACCAGTGATGGACAGGGGGGGGCTAATAGCAATCAGCCCCAGCATTTT. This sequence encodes CATSDGQGGANSNQPQHF.

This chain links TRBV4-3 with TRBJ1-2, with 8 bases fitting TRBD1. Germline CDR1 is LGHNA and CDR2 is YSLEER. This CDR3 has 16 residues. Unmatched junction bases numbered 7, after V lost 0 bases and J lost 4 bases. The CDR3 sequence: CASSQDSGQAIYGYTF. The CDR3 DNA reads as TGCGCCAGCAGCCAAGACTCGGGACAGGCGATCTATGGCTACACCTTC.

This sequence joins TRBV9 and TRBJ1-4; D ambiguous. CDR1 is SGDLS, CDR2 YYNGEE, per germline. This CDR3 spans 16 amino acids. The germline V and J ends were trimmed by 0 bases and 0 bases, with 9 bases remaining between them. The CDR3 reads CASSVATGATNEKLFF. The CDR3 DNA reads TGTGCCAGCAGCGTAGCTACCGGTGCAACTAATGAAAAACTGTTTTTT.

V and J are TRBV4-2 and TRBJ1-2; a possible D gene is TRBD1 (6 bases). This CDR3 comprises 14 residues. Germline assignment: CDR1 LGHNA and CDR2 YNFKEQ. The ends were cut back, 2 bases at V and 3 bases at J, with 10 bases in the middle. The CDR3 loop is CASSQIQGDYGYTF. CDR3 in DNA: TGTGCCAGCAGCCAAATACAGGGTGACTATGGCTACACCTTC.

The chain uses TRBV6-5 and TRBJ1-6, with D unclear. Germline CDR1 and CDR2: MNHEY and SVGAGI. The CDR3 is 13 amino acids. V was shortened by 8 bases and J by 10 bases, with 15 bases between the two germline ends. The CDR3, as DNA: TGTGCCAGCGGAGGAGGAAGGGCCTCACCCCTCCACTTT. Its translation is CASGGGRASPLHF.

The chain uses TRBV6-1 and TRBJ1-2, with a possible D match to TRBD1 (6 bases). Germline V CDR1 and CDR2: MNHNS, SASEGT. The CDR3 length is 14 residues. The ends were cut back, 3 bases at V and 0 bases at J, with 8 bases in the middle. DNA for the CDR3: TGTGCCAGCAGTGATCAGGGGACTAACTATGGCTACACCTTC. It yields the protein CASSDQGTNYGYTF.

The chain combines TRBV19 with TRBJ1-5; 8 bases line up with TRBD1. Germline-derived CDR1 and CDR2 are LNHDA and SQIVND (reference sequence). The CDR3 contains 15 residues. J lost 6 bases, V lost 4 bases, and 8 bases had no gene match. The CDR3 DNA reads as TGTGCCAGTAGTACTTGGACAGGGTTGCGTCAGCCCCAGCATTTT. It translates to CASSTWTGLRQPQHF.

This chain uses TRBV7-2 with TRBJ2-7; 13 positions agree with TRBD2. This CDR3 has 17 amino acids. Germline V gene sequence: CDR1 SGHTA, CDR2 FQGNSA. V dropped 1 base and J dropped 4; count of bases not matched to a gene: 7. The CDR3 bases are TGTGCCAGCAGCTTAGGACTAGCGGGGGGCCCTTTTTACGAGCAGTACTTC. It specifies CASSLGLAGGPFYEQYF.

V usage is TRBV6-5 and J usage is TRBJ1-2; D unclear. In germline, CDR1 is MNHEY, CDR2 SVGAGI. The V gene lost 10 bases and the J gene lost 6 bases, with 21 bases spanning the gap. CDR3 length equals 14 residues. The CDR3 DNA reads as TGTGCCACGGGGTCCCGAGACCAAAGGGATGGCTACACCTTC. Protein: CATGSRDQRDGYTF.

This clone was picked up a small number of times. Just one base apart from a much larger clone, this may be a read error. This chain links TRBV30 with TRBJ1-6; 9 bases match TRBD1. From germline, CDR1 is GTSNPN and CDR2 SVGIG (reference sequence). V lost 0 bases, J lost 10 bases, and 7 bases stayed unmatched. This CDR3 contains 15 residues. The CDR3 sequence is CAWSVKGQGRSPLHF. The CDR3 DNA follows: TGTGCCTGGAGTGTAAAGGGACAGGGAAGATCACCCCTCCACTTT. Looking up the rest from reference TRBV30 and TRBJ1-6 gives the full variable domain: SQTIHQWPATLVQPVGSPLSLECTVEGTSNPNLYWYRQAAGRGLQLLFYSVGIGQISSEVPQNLSASRPQDRQFILSSKKLLLSDSGFYLCAWSVKGQGRSPLHFGNGTRLTVT.

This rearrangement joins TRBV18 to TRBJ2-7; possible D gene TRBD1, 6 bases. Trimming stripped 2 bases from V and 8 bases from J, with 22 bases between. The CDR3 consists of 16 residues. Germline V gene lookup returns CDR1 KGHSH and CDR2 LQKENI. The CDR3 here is CASSPYNQGHNEQQYF. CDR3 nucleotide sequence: TGTGCCAGCTCACCATACAATCAGGGACACAACGAACAGCAGTACTTC.

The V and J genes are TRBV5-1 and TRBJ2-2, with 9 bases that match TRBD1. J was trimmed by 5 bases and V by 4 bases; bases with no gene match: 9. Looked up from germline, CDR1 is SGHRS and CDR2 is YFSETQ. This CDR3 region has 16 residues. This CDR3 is CASSPGTGKTTGELFF. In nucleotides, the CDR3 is TGCGCCAGCAGCCCGGGGACAGGGAAAACAACCGGGGAGCTGTTTTTT.

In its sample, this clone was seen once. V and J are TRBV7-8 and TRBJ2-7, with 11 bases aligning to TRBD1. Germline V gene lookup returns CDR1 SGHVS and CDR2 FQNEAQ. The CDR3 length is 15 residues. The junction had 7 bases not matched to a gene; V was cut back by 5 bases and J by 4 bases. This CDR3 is CASSHGTGGWYEQYF. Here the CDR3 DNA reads TGTGCCAGCAGCCACGGGACAGGGGGTTGGTACGAGCAGTACTTC.

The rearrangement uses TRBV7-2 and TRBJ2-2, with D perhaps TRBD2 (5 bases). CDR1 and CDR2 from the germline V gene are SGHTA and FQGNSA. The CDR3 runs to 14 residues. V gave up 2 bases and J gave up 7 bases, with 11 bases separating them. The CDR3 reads CASSLTGDFGELFF. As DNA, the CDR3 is TGTGCCAGCAGCTTAACCGGGGATTTCGGGGAGCTGTTTTTT.